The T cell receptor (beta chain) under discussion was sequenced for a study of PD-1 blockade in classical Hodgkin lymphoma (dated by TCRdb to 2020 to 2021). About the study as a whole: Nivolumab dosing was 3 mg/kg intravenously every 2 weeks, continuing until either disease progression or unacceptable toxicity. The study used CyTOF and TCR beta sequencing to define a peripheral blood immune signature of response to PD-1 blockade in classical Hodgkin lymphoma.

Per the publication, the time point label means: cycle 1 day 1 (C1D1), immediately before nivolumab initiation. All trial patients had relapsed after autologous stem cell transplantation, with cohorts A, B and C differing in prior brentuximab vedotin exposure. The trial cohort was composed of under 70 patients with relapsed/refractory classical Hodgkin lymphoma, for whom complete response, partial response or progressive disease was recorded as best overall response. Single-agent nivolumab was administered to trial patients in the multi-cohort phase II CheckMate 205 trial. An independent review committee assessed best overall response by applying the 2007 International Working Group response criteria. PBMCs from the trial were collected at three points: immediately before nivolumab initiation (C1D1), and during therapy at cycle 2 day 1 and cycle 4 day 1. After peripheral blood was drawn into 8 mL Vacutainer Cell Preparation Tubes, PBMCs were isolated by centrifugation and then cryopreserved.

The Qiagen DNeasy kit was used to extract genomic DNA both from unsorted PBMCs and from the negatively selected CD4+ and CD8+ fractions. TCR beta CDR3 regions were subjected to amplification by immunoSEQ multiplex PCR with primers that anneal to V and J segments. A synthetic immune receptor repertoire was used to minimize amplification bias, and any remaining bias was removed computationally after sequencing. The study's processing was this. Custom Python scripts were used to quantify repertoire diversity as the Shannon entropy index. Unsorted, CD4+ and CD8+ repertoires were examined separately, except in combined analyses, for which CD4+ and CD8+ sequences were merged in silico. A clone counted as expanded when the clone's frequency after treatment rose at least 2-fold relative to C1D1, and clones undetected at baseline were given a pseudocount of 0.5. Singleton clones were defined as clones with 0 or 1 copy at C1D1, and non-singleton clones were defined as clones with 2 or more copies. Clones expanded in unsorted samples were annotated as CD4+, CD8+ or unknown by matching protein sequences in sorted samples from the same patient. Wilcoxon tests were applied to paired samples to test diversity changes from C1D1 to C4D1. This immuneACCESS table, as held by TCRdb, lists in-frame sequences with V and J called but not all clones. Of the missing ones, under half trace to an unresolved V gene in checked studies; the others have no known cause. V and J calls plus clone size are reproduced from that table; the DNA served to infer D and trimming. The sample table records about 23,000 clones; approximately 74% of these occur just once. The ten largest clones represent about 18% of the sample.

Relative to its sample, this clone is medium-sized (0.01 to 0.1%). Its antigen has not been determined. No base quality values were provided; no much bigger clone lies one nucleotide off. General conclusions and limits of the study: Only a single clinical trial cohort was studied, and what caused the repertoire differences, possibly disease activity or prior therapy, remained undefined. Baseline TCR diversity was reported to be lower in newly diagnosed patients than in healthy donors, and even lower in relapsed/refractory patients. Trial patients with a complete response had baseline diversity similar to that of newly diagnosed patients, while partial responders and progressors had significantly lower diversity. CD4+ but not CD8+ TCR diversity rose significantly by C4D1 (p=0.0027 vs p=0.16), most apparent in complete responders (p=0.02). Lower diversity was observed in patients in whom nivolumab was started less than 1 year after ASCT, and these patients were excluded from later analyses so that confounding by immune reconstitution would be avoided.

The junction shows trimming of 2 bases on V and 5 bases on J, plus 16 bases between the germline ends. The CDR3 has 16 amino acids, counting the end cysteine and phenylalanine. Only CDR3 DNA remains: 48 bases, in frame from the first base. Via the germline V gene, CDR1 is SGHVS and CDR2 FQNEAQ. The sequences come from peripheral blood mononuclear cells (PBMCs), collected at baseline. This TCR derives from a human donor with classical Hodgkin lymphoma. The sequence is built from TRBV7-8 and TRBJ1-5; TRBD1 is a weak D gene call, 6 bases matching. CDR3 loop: CASSLNSGTLHQPQHF. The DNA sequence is TGTGCCAGCAGCTTAAATTCCGGGACACTGCATCAGCCCCAGCATTTT.